A single sample gave rise to the 12 T cell receptor beta chains below, sequenced in a study of blood T cells in healthy people across ages. Next came a second PCR, run for about 7 to 11 cycles, which used a sample-barcoded 5' primer along with a J-beta primer mix. Via MiXCR, TCRdb re-called the 5' RACE reads, giving one row per CDR3 protein. The sample lists some 1 million distinct CDR3 sequences; 35% to 50% were seen once. The sequenced material came from blood. The source is a woman aged 55-75 years in good health.

The chain has TRBV5-1 and TRBJ2-3, with a possible D match to TRBD2 (6 bases). Germline CDR1 SGHRS, CDR2 YFSETQ. V gave up 1 base and J gave up 2 bases, with 8 bases separating them. The CDR3 runs 14 residues. CDR3 nucleotide sequence: TGCGCCAGCAGCTTGACTAGCCCCACAGATACGCAGTATTTT. Translating gives CASSLTSPTDTQYF. The entire variable domain, with the rest obtained from reference TRBV5-1 and TRBJ2-3, is as follows: KAGVTQTPRYLIKTRGQQVTLSCSPISGHRSVSWYQQTPGQGLQFLFEYFSETQRNKGNFPGRFSGRQFSNSRSEMNVSTLELGDSALYLCASSLTSPTDTQYFGPGTRLTVL.

The chain recombines TRBV9 with TRBJ1-1, with a possible D match to TRBD1 (6 bases). Germline V gene data show CDR1 as SGDLS and CDR2 as YYNGEE. The CDR3 length is 16 residues. Trimming removed 3 bases at V and 2 bases at J, with 17 bases between. In DNA, the CDR3 is TGTGCCAGCAGCGACCCGAGTAGCGGGGGCAACACTGAAGCTTTCTTT. Residues: CASSDPSSGGNTEAFF.

This clonotype was seen only once. The chain has TRBV27 and TRBJ2-3; 7 nucleotides match TRBD2. V trimming: 0 bases; J trimming: 4 bases; junction bases outside the gene matches: 10. The length of the CDR3 is 17 residues. The germline V gene has CDR1 MNHEY and CDR2 SMNVEV (reference sequence). CDR3 DNA sequence: TGTGCCAGCAGTTTATCGTTACCCTTGGGAGGGGCAGATACGCAGTATTTT. The encoded protein is CASSLSLPLGGADTQYF.

The chain has TRBV12-3 or TRBV12-4 and TRBJ1-1; TRBD1 matches 7 bases. The CDR3 length is 16 residues. The trim removed 2 bases at V and 3 bases at J, leaving 9 bases unmatched. Here the CDR3 reads CASSLFLAGGDTEAFF. CDR3 in DNA: TGTGCCAGCAGTTTATTCCTGGCAGGGGGGGACACTGAAGCTTTCTTT.

CDR3 region: CASSGAGGPYEQYF. CDR3 DNA: TGTGCCAGCAGCGGAGCGGGAGGGCCCTACGAGCAGTACTTC. The chain has TRBV2 and TRBJ2-7; TRBD2 matches at 10 bases. This CDR3 comprises 14 residues. J gave up 2 bases and V 6 bases, and 4 bases lay outside the gene matches. The germline V gene encodes CDR1 SNHLY and CDR2 FYNNEI.

This chain joins TRBV7-2 and TRBJ2-5; tentative D call: TRBD2 (5 bases). The CDR3 length is 13 residues. V dropped 5 bases and J dropped 5 bases, with 12 bases sitting between them. Germline lookup yields CDR1 SGHTA and CDR2 FQGNSA. The CDR3 here is CASSAIAQETQYF. CDR3 bases: TGTGCCAGCAGCGCCATAGCGCAGGAGACCCAGTACTTC.

In its sample, this clonotype was seen a few times. In DNA form, the CDR3 reads TGCAGCGTTGAAGGGTGGGGACTAGCGGTGAATGAGCAGTTCTTC. Its protein product is CSVEGWGLAVNEQFF. The J gene is TRBJ2-1, the V gene TRBV29-1; 11 bases map to TRBD2. V shed 1 base and J 7 bases; nucleotides not matched to a gene: 6. This CDR3 spans 15 amino acids. CDR1 SQVTM and CDR2 ANQGSEA come from the germline V gene.

The V call is TRBV7-3, the J call TRBJ2-3; D not certain. Trimming took 5 bases from V and 5 from J, leaving 11 bases between them. Germline loops: CDR1 SGHTA, CDR2 FQGTGA. The CDR3 consists of 13 residues. The CDR3 nucleotides are TGTGCCAGCAGCGGTGACCCCCTAGATACGCAGTATTTT. It codes for CASSGDPLDTQYF.

The chain combines TRBV13 with TRBJ1-5; perhaps TRBD1 as D (5 bases). The CDR3 consists of 16 residues. With 4 bases removed from V and 0 bases from J, the gap between germline ends came to 13 bases. Per the germline V gene, CDR1 is PRHDT and CDR2 is FYEKMQ (reference sequence). For the CDR3, the DNA is TGTGCCAGCAGCTCTACTCGGGGCGGTAGCAATCAGCCCCAGCATTTT. Residues: CASSSTRGGSNQPQHF.

V is TRBV18 and J is TRBJ2-3; the D gene is possibly TRBD2 (6 bases). Germline CDR1 and CDR2: KGHSH and LQKENI. CDR3 length: 12 amino acids. The V gene lost 1 base and the J gene lost 10 bases, with 9 bases spanning the gap. CDR3 sequence: CASSPQGGAQYF. DNA of the CDR3: TGTGCCAGCTCACCACAAGGAGGGGCGCAGTATTTT.

This clonotype was found a few times. The chain is built from TRBV29-1 and TRBJ2-3; 7 positions match TRBD1. Germline lookup yields CDR1 SQVTM and CDR2 ANQGSEA. CDR3 size: 13 residues. V lost 5 bases to trimming and J lost 1 base; unmatched junction nucleotides: 3. CDR3 protein: CSVSGQRTDTQYF. The DNA of the CDR3 is TGCAGCGTTTCGGGACAGCGCACAGATACGCAGTATTTT.

This clonotype was observed a few times. The V and J genes are TRBV7-6 and TRBJ2-5; D is unclear. Germline assignment: CDR1 SGHVS and CDR2 FNYEAQ. This CDR3 has 13 residues. V shed 5 bases and J shed 5 bases, with 12 bases lying between them. The CDR3 sequence is CASSLVAVETQYF. The CDR3 bases are TGTGCCAGCAGCCTTGTGGCGGTGGAGACCCAGTACTTC.